The clone carrying this T cell receptor beta chain occurred many times. Its specificity is not known. TCRdb re-analysed the reads in MiXCR, keeping a single row per CDR3 protein. The sample lists 300,000 to 400,000 distinct CDR3 sequences; approximately 32% were seen once. This specimen belongs to a study of T cell repertoires in cytomegalovirus infection. For the study at large: Researchers turned to recently identified HLA-C-restricted CMV epitopes as well as well-studied HLA-B-restricted ones. An indication of both CMV infection and matching HLA type came from public TCR beta signatures. General study findings and limits: The study found HLA-C-restricted CMV-specific TCR beta clonotypes dominating the ex vivo response. Identification of carriers of CMV plus the relevant HLA was performed using cumulative public TCR beta family frequency.

The source is a human donor in good health (CMV status not recorded). Some clones in this sample may be carry-over from other donors' samples. The material was cultured PBMCs, obtained from culture after CMV antigen stimulation.

CDR3 nucleotides: TGTGCCAGCAGCGGGACAGAAAACTATGGCTACACCTTC. Translating it yields CASSGTENYGYTF. This sequence joins TRBV7-8 and TRBJ1-2, with 7 positions matching TRBD1. Germline V gene data show CDR1 as SGHVS and CDR2 as FQNEAQ. CDR3 length: 13 residues. V dropped 5 bases and J dropped 2; count of bases not matched to a gene: 2.